The 21 T cell receptor beta chains presented below share a single source sample, sequenced in a study of cytomegalovirus exposure and HLA in healthy donors. Only in-frame clones appear in the TCRdb table, and some are missing; sequencing was by immunoSEQ multiplex PCR. The table lists about 110,000 clones, approximately 86% of them singletons. Sequencing input: PBMCs. The receptors shown here come from a young woman in good health and CMV-seronegative.

V is TRBV19 and J is TRBJ2-7; 9 bases agree with TRBD1. There are 14 residues in the CDR3. Germline CDR1 LNHDA, CDR2 SQIVND (reference sequence). The trim removed 5 bases at V and 6 bases at J, leaving 8 bases unmatched. The CDR3 nucleotides read TGTGCCAGTAGTGTCCGGGACAGGGTACTCGAGCAGTACTTC. Amino acids: CASSVRDRVLEQYF. The full variable domain, in which reference TRBV19 and TRBJ2-7 provide the parts outside the CDR3, is DGGITQSPKYLFRKEGQNVTLSCEQNLNHDAMYWYRQDPGQGLRLIYYSQIVNDFQKGDIAEGYSVSREKKESFPLTVTSAQKNPTAFYLCASSVRDRVLEQYFGPGTRLTVT.

This clone has more than one count but fewer than ten. CDR3 sequence reads: CASSDAASGV. The DNA for the CDR3 is TGTGCCAGCAGCGACGCGGCTAGCGGGGTC. The chain carries TRBV6-4 and TRBJ2-7; TRBD2 agrees at 8 bases. The CDR3 runs to 10 residues. CDR1 MRHNA and CDR2 SNTAGT come from the germline V gene.

The rearrangement uses TRBV5-1 and TRBJ2-1; 8 bases fit TRBD2. The CDR3 contains 15 residues. With 4 bases clipped from V and 3 bases from J, the junction kept 6 bases outside the gene matches. Germline CDR1 is SGHRS and CDR2 is YFSETQ. The CDR3 bases are TGCGCCAGCAGCCCCCGGGAGGGAAACTACAATGAGCAGTTCTTC. Encoded protein: CASSPREGNYNEQFF.

This chain connects TRBV6-5 to TRBJ2-7, with a weak D call TRBD2 (7 bases). Germline CDR1 MNHEY, CDR2 SVGAGI. Trimming cost V 5 bases and J 7 bases, with 21 bases left between them. The length of the CDR3 is 15 residues. The chain's CDR3 is CASSLGGGGGFEQYF. The CDR3 DNA is TGTGCCAGCAGTCTCGGCGGAGGGGGGGGATTTGAGCAGTACTTC.

The rearrangement links TRBV5-1 to TRBJ1-2; TRBD1 is a possible D gene (6 bases). Germline assignment: CDR1 SGHRS and CDR2 YFSETQ. The CDR3 has 14 amino acids. V was shortened by 1 base and J by 13 bases, with 20 bases between the two germline ends. CDR3 coding DNA: TGCGCCAGCAGCTTGTCAGGGGACCCCCTTCAGAGCACCTTC. Its protein is CASSLSGDPLQSTF.

The chain links TRBV18 to TRBJ2-3; 8 bases agree with TRBD1. CDR1 is KGHSH, CDR2 LQKENI, per germline. Trimming took 3 bases from V and 9 from J; bases not matched to a gene: 11. The CDR3 sequence is 15 residues long. The CDR3 DNA is TGTGCCAGCTCACCTGAGGGACAGGACCTGATCACGCAGTATTTT. Its translation is CASSPEGQDLITQYF.

The chain is built from TRBV7-3 and TRBJ1-1; the match to TRBD1 covers 7 bases. V was pared by 5 bases and J by 1 base, with 1 base of the junction left unmatched. The germline CDR1 and CDR2 sequences are SGHTA and FQGTGA. CDR3 length equals 13 residues. In DNA, the CDR3 is TGTGCCAGCAGCACAGGGGCGAACACTGAAGCTTTCTTT. Amino acid sequence: CASSTGANTEAFF.

CDR3 coding DNA: TGTGCCTGGAGTGACTATCAAAACTACGAGCAGTACTTC. Protein: CAWSDYQNYEQYF. V usage is TRBV30 and J usage is TRBJ2-7; no firm D call. The CDR3 has 13 amino acids. Germline CDR1 and CDR2: GTSNPN and SVGIG (reference sequence). Trimming cost V 1 base and J 3 bases, with 10 bases left between them.

Only one count was recorded for this clone. This chain uses TRBV19 with TRBJ1-4, with 8 bases aligning to TRBD1. Germline values: CDR1 LNHDA, CDR2 SQIVND (reference sequence). Unmatched junction bases numbered 5, after V lost 4 bases and J lost 4 bases. CDR3 length: 15 residues. As DNA, the CDR3 is TGTGCCAGTAGTACATCAGGGGGCGTTAATGAAAAACTGTTTTTT. This sequence encodes CASSTSGGVNEKLFF.

This clone was observed a handful of times. V gene TRBV19 combines with J gene TRBJ1-1; D is unresolved. In germline, CDR1 is LNHDA, CDR2 SQIVND (reference sequence). This CDR3 region has 13 residues. Trimming removed 7 bases from V and 0 bases from J, with 9 bases in between. The CDR3 reads CASTLTLNTEAFF. In DNA, the CDR3 is TGTGCCAGTACCCTTACACTGAACACTGAAGCTTTCTTT.

This chain links TRBV4-1 with TRBJ2-1; 8 nucleotides match TRBD1. This CDR3 spans 15 amino acids. V lost 2 bases to trimming and J lost 7 bases; unmatched junction nucleotides: 7. The germline gives CDR1 MGHRA, CDR2 YSYEKL. The DNA of the CDR3 is TGCGCCAGCAGCCAACCCCGGACAGGGCGGAATGAGCAGTTCTTC. Its translation is CASSQPRTGRNEQFF.

This clone came up a few times. This chain joins TRBV5-1 and TRBJ2-2; 8 bases are a match to TRBD2. There are 15 residues in the CDR3. V lost 4 bases and J lost 6; bases outside the gene matches: 8. Germline CDR1 SGHRS, CDR2 YFSETQ. DNA of the CDR3: TGCGCCAGCAGCCCTACAGCGGGGGAGGCCGGGGAGCTGTTTTTT. It codes for CASSPTAGEAGELFF.

The V call is TRBV2, the J call TRBJ1-3, with 7 bases matching TRBD1. V gave up 7 bases and J gave up 4 bases; unmatched junction bases: 7. The germline V gene has CDR1 SNHLY and CDR2 FYNNEI. The CDR3 runs 14 residues. The CDR3 sequence is CASNRQGTGNTIYF. The CDR3, as DNA: TGTGCCAGCAACCGACAGGGAACGGGAAACACCATATATTTT.

The V call is TRBV28, the J call TRBJ1-4; 9 bases are shared with TRBD1. Germline trimming cut 6 bases from V and 3 bases from J; bases unmatched to any gene: 8. The germline V gene encodes CDR1 MDHEN and CDR2 SYDVKM. CDR3 length: 16 residues. This CDR3 reads CASRKQGARANEKLFF. For the CDR3, the DNA is TGTGCCAGCAGAAAACAGGGGGCGAGGGCTAATGAAAAACTGTTTTTT.

The V gene is TRBV5-1, the J gene TRBJ1-1; D is possibly TRBD1 (5 bases). CDR3 length: 16 residues. Deletions cut 4 bases from V and 3 bases from J, with 19 bases between. Germline CDR1 SGHRS, CDR2 YFSETQ. The CDR3 here is CASSTPDQGLDTEAFF. DNA for the CDR3: TGCGCCAGCAGCACCCCGGACCAGGGCCTGGACACTGAAGCTTTCTTT.

CDR3 amino acids: CAWSPTLLSNQPQHF. DNA of the CDR3: TGTGCCTGGAGTCCGACTCTCCTTAGCAATCAGCCCCAGCATTTT. The chain has TRBV30 and TRBJ1-5; D is unclear. CDR1 and CDR2 from the germline V gene are GTSNPN and SVGIG (reference sequence). Trimming cost V 2 bases and J 0 bases, with 11 bases left between them. There are 15 residues in the CDR3.

The V and J genes are TRBV29-1 and TRBJ2-3, with 8 bases that match TRBD2. Looked up from germline, CDR1 is SQVTM and CDR2 is ANQGSEA. The CDR3 consists of 14 residues. The junction had 3 bases not matched to a gene; V was cut back by 0 bases and J by 4 bases. The CDR3 region has the DNA TGCAGCGTTGAAGACACAGCGGGGGCAGATACGCAGTATTTT. Its translation: CSVEDTAGADTQYF.

The chain uses TRBV10-3 and TRBJ1-3, with 10 bases identical to TRBD1. V lost 4 bases, J lost 0 bases, and 3 bases stayed unmatched. There are 16 residues in the CDR3. CDR1 is ENHRY, CDR2 SYGVKD, per germline. This chain's CDR3 is CAISAGQGGSGNTIYF. In DNA form, the CDR3 reads TGTGCCATCAGTGCCGGACAGGGGGGCTCTGGAAACACCATATATTTT.

This chain joins TRBV12-5 and TRBJ2-3; TRBD2 might be the D (5 bases). Germline lookup yields CDR1 LGHNT and CDR2 FRNRAP. This CDR3 contains 14 residues. The germline V and J ends were trimmed by 7 bases and 4 bases, with 15 bases remaining between them. The DNA of the CDR3 is TGTGCTAGTGCCCCGGGCATAGCGCCAGATACGCAGTATTTT. Translated, it gives CASAPGIAPDTQYF.

This clone was seen just once. The V gene is TRBV14, the J gene TRBJ2-3; D is uncertain. The CDR3 spans 15 residues. Trimming left V 6 bases short and J 3 bases short, with 16 bases between. The germline gives CDR1 SGHDN, CDR2 FVKESK. CDR3 region: CASRSAASPTDTQYF. CDR3 nucleotides: TGTGCCAGCAGGTCAGCAGCGTCCCCGACAGATACGCAGTATTTT.

The CDR3 DNA reads as TGTGCCAGCAGTGAGGGAGAAAATAGCAATCAGCCCCAGCATTTT. Protein product: CASSEGENSNQPQHF. V and J are TRBV25-1 and TRBJ1-5; D not certain. There are 15 residues in the CDR3. Germline V lookup: CDR1 MGHDK, CDR2 SYGVNS. V dropped 3 bases and J dropped 0 bases, with 9 bases sitting between them.